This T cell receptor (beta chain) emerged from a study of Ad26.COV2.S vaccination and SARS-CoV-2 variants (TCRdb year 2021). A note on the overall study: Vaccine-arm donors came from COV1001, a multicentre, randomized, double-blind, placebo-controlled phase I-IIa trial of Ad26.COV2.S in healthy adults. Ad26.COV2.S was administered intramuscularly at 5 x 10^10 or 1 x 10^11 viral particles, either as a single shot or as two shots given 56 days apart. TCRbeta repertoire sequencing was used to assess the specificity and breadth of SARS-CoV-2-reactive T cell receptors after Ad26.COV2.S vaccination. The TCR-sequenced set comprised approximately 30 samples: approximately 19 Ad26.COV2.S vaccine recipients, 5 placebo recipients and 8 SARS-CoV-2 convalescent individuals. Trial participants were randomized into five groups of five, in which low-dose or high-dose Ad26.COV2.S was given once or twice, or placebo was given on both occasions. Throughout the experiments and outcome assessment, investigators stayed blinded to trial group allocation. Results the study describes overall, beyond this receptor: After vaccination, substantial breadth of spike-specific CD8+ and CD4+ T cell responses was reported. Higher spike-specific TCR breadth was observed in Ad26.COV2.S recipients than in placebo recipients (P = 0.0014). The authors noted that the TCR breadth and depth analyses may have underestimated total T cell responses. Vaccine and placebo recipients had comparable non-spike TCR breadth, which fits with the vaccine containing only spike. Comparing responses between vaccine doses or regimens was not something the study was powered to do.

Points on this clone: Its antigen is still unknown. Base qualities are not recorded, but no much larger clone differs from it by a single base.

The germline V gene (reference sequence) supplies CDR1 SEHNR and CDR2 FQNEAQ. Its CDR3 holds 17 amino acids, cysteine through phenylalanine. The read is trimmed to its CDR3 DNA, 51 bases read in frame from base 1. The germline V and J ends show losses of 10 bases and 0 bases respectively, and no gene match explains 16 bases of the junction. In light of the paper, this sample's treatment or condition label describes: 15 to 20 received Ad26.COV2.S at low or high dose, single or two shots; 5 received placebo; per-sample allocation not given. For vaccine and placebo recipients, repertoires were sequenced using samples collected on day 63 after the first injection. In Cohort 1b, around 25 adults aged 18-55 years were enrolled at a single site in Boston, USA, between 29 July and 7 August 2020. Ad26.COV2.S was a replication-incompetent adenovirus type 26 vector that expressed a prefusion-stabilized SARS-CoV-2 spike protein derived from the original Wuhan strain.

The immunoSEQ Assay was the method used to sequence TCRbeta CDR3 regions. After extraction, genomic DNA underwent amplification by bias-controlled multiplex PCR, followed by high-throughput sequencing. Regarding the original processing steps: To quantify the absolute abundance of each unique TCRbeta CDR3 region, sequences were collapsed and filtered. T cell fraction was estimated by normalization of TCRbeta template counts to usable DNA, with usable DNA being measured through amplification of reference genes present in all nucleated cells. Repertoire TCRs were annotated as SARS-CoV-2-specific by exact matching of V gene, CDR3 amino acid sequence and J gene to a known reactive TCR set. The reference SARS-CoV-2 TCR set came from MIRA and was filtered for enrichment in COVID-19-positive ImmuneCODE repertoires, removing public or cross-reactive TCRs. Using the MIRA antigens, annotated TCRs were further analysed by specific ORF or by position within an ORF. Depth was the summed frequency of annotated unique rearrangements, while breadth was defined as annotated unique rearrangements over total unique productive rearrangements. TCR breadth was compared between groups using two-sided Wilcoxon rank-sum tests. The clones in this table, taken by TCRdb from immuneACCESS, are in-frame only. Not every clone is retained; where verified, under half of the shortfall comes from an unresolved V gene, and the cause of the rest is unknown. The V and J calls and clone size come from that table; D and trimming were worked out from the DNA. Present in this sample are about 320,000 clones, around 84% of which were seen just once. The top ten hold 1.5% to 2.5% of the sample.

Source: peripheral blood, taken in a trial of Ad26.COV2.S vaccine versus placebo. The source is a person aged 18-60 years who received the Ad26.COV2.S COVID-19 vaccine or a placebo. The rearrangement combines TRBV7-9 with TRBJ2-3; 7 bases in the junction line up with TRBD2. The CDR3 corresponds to CATIAGSAALSTDTQYF. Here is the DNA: TGTGCCACCATAGCGGGTTCCGCCGCTCTTAGCACAGATACGCAGTATTTT.